Described below is a single T cell receptor beta chain sequence and its context. Its antigen remains unknown. Assay: immunoSEQ multiplex PCR; the TCRdb copy retains only in-frame clones and omits some. The sample has some 10,000 clones, about 83% seen once. Germline CDR1 reads SGHDT; CDR2 reads YYEEEE. The CDR3 is 14 residues long. The ends lost 0 bases at V and 5 bases at J; junction bases unmatched: 5. The sample is drawn from a study of hypomethylating agent response in myelodysplastic syndrome. As for the study in general: Most often mutated was TET2, found in about 50% of the 11 patients. About five patients were non-responders, while six or seven showed complete response or hematologic improvement. Study-level findings and limits: Novel MDS antigen recognition by shared GLIPH2 clusters is possible but unvalidated. After hypomethylating agent treatment, diversity and clonality showed no significant change, overall or by response.

This sequence joins TRBV5-6 and TRBJ2-7; 7 positions agree with TRBD2. This TCR came from a human donor with myelodysplastic syndrome. The specimen comprised bone marrow, sampled before or after starting hypomethylating agent treatment for myelodysplastic syndrome (not recorded which). The CDR3 here is CASSLGAGRDEQYF. DNA of the CDR3: TGTGCCAGCAGCTTGGGGGCAGGGAGGGACGAGCAGTACTTC.